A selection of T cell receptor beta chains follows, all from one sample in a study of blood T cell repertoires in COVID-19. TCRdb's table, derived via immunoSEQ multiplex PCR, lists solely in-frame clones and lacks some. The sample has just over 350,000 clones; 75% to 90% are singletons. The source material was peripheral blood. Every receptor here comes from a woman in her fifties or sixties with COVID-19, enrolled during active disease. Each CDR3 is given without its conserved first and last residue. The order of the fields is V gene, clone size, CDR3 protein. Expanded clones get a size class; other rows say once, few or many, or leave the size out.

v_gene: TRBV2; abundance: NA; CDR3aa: ASSPQGPNTYEQY
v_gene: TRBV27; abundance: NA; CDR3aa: ASSLGTGGVRDTQY
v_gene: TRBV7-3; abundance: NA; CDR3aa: ASSRRNKSGVSTEAF
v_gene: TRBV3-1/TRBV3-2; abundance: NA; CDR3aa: ASSQNALRGGGYT
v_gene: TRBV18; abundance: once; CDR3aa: ASSEGHGQETQY
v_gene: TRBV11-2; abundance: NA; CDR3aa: ASSPRAGHNEQF
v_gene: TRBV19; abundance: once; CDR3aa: ASSRRGQGNYGYT
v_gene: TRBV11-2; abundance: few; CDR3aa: ASSLDLGLGTDTQY
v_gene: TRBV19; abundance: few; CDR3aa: ASSNSGTFSGNTIY
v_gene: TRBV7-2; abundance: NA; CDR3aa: ASSLGGYRGPDQPQH
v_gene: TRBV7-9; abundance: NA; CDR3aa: ASSEGQVNQPQH
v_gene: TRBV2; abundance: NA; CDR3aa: ASSQATYEQY
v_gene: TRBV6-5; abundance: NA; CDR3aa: ASKQGPPNTEAF
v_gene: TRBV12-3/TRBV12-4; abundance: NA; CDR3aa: ASSFAQGAGYT
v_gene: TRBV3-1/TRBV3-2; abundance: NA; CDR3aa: ASSHSWTDTEAF
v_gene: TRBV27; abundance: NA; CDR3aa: ASSKNTGLAGGASNEQF
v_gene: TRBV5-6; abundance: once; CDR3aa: ASSFSAGWAGELF
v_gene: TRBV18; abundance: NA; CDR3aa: ASSPQGTGELF
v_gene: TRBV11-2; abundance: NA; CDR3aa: ASSHVAIPDEQY
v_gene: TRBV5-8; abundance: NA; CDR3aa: ASSLVSGGNTGELF
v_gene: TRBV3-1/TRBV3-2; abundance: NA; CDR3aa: ASSLLGGFEAF
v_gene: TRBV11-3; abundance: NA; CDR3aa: ASSLGTGGYTEAF
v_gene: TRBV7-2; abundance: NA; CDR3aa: ASSPLGTSGNNEQF
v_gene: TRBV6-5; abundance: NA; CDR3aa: ASGPGLNTEAF
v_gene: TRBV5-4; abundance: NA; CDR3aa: ASSSGQGDSAQY
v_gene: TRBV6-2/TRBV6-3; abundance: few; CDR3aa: ASSFGGDTDTQY
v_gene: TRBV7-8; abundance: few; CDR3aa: ASSLIGGDTEAF